This TCR beta chain was sequenced during a study of blood T cells in healthy people across ages. Findings and caveats of the study: It was held that the diversity estimates obtained from one million T cells were underestimates. A roughly linear fall in TCR beta diversity per million T cells was seen with increasing age. CMV infection status of these donors was not known. Diversity was higher, and naive CD4+ cells more numerous, in long-lived donors than in aged donors.

Primers used in a second PCR of about 6 to 12 cycles were a sample-barcoded 5' primer and a J-beta primer mix. In TCRdb, the 5' RACE reads were re-called with MiXCR into one record per CDR3 protein. Among 1,300,000 or so distinct CDR3 sequences, roughly 59% were seen once, and the ten largest hold roughly 7%. In its sample, this clonotype was seen a few times. What it binds is unknown. The germline gives CDR1 SGHRS, CDR2 YFSETQ. Trimming took 1 base from V and 2 from J; bases not matched to a gene: 7. The CDR3 has 16 amino acids. The clonotype comes from a man between 18 and 35 years old in good health. The chain links TRBV5-1 to TRBJ2-3, with 7 bases fitting TRBD2. The source material was blood. Here the CDR3 DNA reads TGCGCCAGCAGCTTGTTCGGGCGGGAGCCCACAGATACGCAGTATTTT. Protein sequence: CASSLFGREPTDTQYF.